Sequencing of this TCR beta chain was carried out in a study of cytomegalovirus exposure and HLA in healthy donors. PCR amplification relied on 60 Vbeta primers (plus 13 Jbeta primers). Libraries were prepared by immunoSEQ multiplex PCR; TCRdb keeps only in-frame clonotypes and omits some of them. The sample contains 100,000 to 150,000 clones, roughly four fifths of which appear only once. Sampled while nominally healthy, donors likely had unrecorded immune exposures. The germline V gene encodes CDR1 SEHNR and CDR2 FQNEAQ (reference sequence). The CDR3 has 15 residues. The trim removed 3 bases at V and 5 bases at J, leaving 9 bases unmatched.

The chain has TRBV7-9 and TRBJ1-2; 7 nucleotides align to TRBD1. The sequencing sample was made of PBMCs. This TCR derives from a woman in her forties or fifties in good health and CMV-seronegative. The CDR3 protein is CASSFSGTAGYGYTF. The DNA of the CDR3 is TGTGCCAGCAGCTTTTCCGGGACAGCTGGTTATGGCTACACCTTC.